This TCR beta chain was sequenced for a study of beta chain features in type 1 diabetes. Across the study: There was similarity between patients and healthy donors in age, gender and cell yields. Study results and limitations: Across patients, naive, central memory and Treg TCRB repertoires exhibited apparently greater similarity than was observed across healthy donors.

Without exception, sorted populations had purity beyond 95%. Every bit of the isolated RNA underwent reverse transcription, so sequencing read expressed TCRB transcripts. The average read count of naive, central memory and regulatory T cell samples was around 3.6 million. Data came from immunoSEQ multiplex PCR; TCRdb stores just in-frame clones and leaves some out. Seen here are almost 350,000 clones, roughly a fifth observed once, and the top ten hold roughly 0.045%. The V end lost 3 bases, the J end lost 7 bases, and 7 bases lay between the germline ends. Germline CDR1 reads MGHRA; CDR2 reads YSYEKL. This CDR3 contains 12 residues. A note on this clone: Its target is not known.

The sample consisted of naive CD4+ T cells from blood. V usage is TRBV4-1 and J usage is TRBJ2-1; no definite D call. This receptor was obtained from a young woman in good health. The CDR3 nucleotides read TGCGCCAGCAGCCATAGTCGTAATGAGCAGTTCTTC. This translates into CASSHSRNEQFF.